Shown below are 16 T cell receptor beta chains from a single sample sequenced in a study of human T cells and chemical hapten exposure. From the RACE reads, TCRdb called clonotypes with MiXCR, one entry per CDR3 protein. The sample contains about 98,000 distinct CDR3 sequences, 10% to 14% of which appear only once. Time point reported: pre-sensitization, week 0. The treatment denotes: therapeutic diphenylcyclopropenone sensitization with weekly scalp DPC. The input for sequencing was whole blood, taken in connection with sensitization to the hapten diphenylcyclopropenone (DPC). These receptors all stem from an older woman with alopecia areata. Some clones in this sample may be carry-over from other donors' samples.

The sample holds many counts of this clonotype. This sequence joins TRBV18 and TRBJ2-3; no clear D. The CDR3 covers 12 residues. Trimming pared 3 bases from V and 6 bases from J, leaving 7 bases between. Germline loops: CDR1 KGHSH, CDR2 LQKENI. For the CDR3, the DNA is TGTGCCAGCTCACCCGAGATGGATACGCAGTATTTT. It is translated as CASSPEMDTQYF.

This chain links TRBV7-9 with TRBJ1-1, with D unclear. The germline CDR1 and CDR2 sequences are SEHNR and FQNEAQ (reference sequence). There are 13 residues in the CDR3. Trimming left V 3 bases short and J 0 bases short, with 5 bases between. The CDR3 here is CASSFDMNTEAFF. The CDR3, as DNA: TGTGCCAGCAGCTTCGACATGAACACTGAAGCTTTCTTT.

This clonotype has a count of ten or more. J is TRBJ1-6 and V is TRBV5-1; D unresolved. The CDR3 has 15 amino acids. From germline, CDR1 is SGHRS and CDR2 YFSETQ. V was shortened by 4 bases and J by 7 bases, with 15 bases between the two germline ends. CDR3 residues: CASSLREPFNSPLHF. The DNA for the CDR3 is TGCGCCAGCAGCCTGAGAGAGCCGTTCAATTCACCCCTCCACTTT.

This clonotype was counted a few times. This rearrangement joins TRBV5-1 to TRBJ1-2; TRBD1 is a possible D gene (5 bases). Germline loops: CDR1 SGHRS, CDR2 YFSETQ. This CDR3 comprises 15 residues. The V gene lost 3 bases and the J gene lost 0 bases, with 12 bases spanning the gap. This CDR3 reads CASSSAGTPNYGYTF. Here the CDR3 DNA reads TGCGCCAGCAGCTCAGCCGGGACGCCTAACTATGGCTACACCTTC.

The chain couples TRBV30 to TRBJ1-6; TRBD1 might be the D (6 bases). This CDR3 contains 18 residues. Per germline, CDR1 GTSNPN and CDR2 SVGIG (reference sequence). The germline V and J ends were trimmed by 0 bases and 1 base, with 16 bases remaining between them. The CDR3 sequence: CAWSVRVTGWSYNSPLHF. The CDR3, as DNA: TGTGCCTGGAGTGTACGGGTCACAGGGTGGTCCTATAATTCACCCCTCCACTTT.

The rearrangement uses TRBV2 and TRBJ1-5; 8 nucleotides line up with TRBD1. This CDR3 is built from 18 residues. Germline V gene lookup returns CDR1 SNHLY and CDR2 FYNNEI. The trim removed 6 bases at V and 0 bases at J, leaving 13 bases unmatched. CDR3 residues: CASSPALDRVGSNQPQHF. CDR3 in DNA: TGTGCCAGCAGCCCCGCCTTGGACAGGGTGGGTAGCAATCAGCCCCAGCATTTT.

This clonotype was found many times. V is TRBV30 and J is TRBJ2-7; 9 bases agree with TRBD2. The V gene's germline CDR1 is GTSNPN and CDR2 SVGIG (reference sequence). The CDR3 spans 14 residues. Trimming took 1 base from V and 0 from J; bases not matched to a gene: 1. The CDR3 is CAWSGLAASYEQYF. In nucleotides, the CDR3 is TGTGCCTGGAGTGGACTAGCGGCCTCCTACGAGCAGTACTTC. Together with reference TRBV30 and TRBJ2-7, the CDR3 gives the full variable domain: SQTIHQWPATLVQPVGSPLSLECTVEGTSNPNLYWYRQAAGRGLQLLFYSVGIGQISSEVPQNLSASRPQDRQFILSSKKLLLSDSGFYLCAWSGLAASYEQYFGPGTRLTVT.

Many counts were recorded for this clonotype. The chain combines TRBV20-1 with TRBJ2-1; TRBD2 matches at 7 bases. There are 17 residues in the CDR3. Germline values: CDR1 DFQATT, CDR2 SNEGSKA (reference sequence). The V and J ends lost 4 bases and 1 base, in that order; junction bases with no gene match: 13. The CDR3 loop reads CSAKPIASGWSYNEQFF. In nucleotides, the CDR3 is TGCAGTGCTAAGCCAATAGCTAGCGGCTGGTCCTACAATGAGCAGTTCTTC.

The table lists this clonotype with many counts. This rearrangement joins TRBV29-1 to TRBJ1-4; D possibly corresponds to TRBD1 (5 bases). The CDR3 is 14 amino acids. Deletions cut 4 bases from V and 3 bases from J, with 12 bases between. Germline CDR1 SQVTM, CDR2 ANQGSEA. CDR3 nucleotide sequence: TGCAGCGTTGCCCGAGGGGCATCTAATGAAAAACTGTTTTTT. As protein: CSVARGASNEKLFF.

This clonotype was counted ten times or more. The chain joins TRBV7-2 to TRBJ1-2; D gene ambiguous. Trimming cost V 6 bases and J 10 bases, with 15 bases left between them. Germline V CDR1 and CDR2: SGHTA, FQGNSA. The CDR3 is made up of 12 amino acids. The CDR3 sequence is CASRATSAVYTF. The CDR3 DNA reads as TGTGCCAGCAGGGCAACTTCAGCAGTCTACACCTTC.

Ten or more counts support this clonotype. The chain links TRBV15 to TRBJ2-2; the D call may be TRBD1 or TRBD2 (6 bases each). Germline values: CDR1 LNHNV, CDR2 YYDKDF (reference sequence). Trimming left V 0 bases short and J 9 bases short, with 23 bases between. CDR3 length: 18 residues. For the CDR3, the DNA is TGTGCCACCAGCAGAGATGTTGGGGGGCCCGCCGGGGGCCGGGAGCTGTTTTTT. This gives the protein CATSRDVGGPAGGRELFF. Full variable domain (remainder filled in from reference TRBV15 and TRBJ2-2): DAMVIQNPRYQVTQFGKPVTLSCSQTLNHNVMYWYQQKSSQAPKLLFHYYDKDFNNEADTPDNFQSRRPNTSFCFLDIRSPGLGDTAMYLCATSRDVGGPAGGRELFFGEGSRLTVL.

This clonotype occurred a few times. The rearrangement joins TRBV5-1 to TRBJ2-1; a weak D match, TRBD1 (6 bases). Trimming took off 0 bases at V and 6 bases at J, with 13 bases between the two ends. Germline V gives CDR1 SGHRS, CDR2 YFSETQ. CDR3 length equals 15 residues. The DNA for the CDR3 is TGCGCCAGCAGCTTGGCAGGGGTTTTTAGCAATGAGCAGTTCTTC. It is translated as CASSLAGVFSNEQFF.

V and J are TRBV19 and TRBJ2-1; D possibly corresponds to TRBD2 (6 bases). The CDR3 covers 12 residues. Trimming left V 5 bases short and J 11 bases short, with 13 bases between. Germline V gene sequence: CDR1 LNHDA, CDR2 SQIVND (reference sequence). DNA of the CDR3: TGTGCCAGTAGTTTCGGGACTGCCCAGCAGTTCTTC. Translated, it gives CASSFGTAQQFF. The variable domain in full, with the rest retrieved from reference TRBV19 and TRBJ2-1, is DGGITQSPKYLFRKEGQNVTLSCEQNLNHDAMYWYRQDPGQGLRLIYYSQIVNDFQKGDIAEGYSVSREKKESFPLTVTSAQKNPTAFYLCASSFGTAQQFFGPGTRLTVL.

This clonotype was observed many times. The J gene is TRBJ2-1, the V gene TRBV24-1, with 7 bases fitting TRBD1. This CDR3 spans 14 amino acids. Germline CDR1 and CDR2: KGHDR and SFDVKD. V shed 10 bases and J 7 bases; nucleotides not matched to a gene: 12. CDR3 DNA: TGTGCCACTGGGCAGGCAGGGGGTAGGAATGAGCAGTTCTTC. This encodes CATGQAGGRNEQFF.

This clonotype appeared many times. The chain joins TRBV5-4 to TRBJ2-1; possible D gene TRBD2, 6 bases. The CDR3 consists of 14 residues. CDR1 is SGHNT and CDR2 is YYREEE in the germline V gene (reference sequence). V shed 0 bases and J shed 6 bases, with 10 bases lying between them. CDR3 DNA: TGTGCCAGCAGCTTGGGGACTACCGCCAATGAGCAGTTCTTC. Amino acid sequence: CASSLGTTANEQFF.

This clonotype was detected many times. CDR3 residues: CASSLDHLVVGELFF. The CDR3 DNA follows: TGTGCCAGCAGCTTAGATCACCTAGTGGTTGGGGAGCTGTTTTTT. The gene calls are TRBV11-3 and TRBJ2-2; D is unclear. CDR1 and CDR2 from the germline V gene are SGHNT and YENEEA. Deletions cut 0 bases from V and 8 bases from J, with 13 bases between. The CDR3 is 15 residues long.